The 22 T cell receptor beta chains in this list originate from one sample, sequenced in a study of T cells after posttransplantation cyclophosphamide listed by TCRdb under 2016. Libraries were built with the immunoSEQ multiplex PCR assay. The immuneACCESS repertoire file appears here via TCRdb, limited to in-frame rearrangements. These files lack a portion of the clones; in checked studies, under half of the deficit traces to unresolved V genes, and the cause of the others is not known. The data for this sample show about 36,000 clones, each detected more than once. The ten largest clones capture about 1.2% of the sample. The sequenced sample consisted of PBMCs. These receptors were taken from a girl aged 5 to 17 in good health, CMV-negative, and a related stem cell transplant donor.

This clone appeared many times. The rearrangement joins TRBV15 to TRBJ2-7, with 12 bases matching TRBD1. The CDR3 contains 15 residues. Trimming at V came to 3 bases and at J to 4 bases, leaving 4 bases not matched to a gene. Looked up from germline, CDR1 is LNHNV and CDR2 is YYDKDF (reference sequence). Here the CDR3 reads CATSRGTGGSYEQYF. The CDR3 region has the DNA TGTGCCACCAGCAGGGGGACAGGGGGCTCATACGAGCAGTACTTC.

There are many counts of this clone. The chain employs TRBV9 and TRBJ1-5; D might be TRBD1 (6 bases). V dropped 4 bases and J dropped 5 bases, with 13 bases sitting between them. This CDR3 spans 14 amino acids. Germline V gene lookup returns CDR1 SGDLS and CDR2 YYNGEE. CDR3 DNA sequence: TGTGCCAGCAGCCCACCAGGGGTGGATCAGCCCCAGCATTTT. Translated, it gives CASSPPGVDQPQHF.

This chain uses TRBV19 with TRBJ1-6; D remains unclear. Germline-derived CDR1 and CDR2 are LNHDA and SQIVND (reference sequence). V lost 0 bases to trimming and J lost 7 bases, with 13 bases between them. There are 16 residues in the CDR3. The CDR3 DNA sequence: TGTGCCAGTAGTATAGAAGGAACAGCCAGGAATTCACCCCTCCACTTT. Its protein is CASSIEGTARNSPLHF.

This clone was counted ten times or more. In DNA form, the CDR3 reads TGCGCCAGCAGCTTGAGACAGGAGAAGCCCAATGAGCAGTTCTTC. This codes for CASSLRQEKPNEQFF. The chain employs TRBV5-1 and TRBJ2-1; tentatively, D is TRBD1 (6 bases). Between the trimmed V and J ends, which lost 1 base and 6 bases, there was a span of 14 bases. Germline CDR1 SGHRS, CDR2 YFSETQ. This CDR3 is built from 15 residues.

This rearrangement joins TRBV5-4 to TRBJ2-7, with TRBD2 as a possible D gene (5 bases). Germline V gene data show CDR1 as SGHNT and CDR2 as YYREEE (reference sequence). This CDR3 spans 15 amino acids. V lost 0 bases and J 3 bases, leaving 13 bases between the germline ends. CDR3 bases: TGTGCCAGCAGCTTGGACGGACGGGAAGACTACGAGCAGTACTTC. Its protein product is CASSLDGREDYEQYF.

The rearrangement joins TRBV19 to TRBJ2-3; 7 positions agree with TRBD2. The CDR3 sequence is 15 residues long. J was trimmed by 2 bases and V by 5 bases; bases with no gene match: 7. Germline V gene lookup returns CDR1 LNHDA and CDR2 SQIVND (reference sequence). In DNA, the CDR3 is TGTGCCAGTAGTGTAAGCGGGACCTACACAGATACGCAGTATTTT. The encoded protein is CASSVSGTYTDTQYF. Full variable domain (remainder filled in from reference TRBV19 and TRBJ2-3): DGGITQSPKYLFRKEGQNVTLSCEQNLNHDAMYWYRQDPGQGLRLIYYSQIVNDFQKGDIAEGYSVSREKKESFPLTVTSAQKNPTAFYLCASSVSGTYTDTQYFGPGTRLTVL.

There are many counts of this clone. V and J are TRBV2 and TRBJ2-7, with D maybe TRBD2 (6 bases). CDR3 length equals 15 residues. Germline CDR1 is SNHLY and CDR2 is FYNNEI. The V and J ends lost 8 bases and 7 bases respectively, with 24 bases between them. For the CDR3, the DNA is TGTGCCAGCCAGAAGGGGAGTCCCGCGGGGTTTGAGCAGTACTTC. Translated, it gives CASQKGSPAGFEQYF.

This clone was observed at least ten times. J is TRBJ2-7 and V is TRBV10-1; 8 bases agree with TRBD1. CDR3 length: 14 residues. Germline CDR1 reads WNHNN; CDR2 reads SYGVQD (reference sequence). The junction had 7 bases not matched to a gene; V was cut back by 6 bases and J by 3 bases. CDR3 in amino acids: CASSHSDRVYEQYF. CDR3 in DNA: TGCGCCAGCAGCCACTCGGACAGGGTCTACGAGCAGTACTTC.

This chain links TRBV30 with TRBJ1-2; weak D call: TRBD1 (6 bases). V lost 0 bases and J lost 4, with 6 bases in between. This CDR3 region has 12 residues. CDR1 is GTSNPN, CDR2 SVGIG, per germline (reference sequence). The CDR3 region is CAWSVQGYGYTF. CDR3 DNA: TGTGCCTGGAGTGTACAGGGCTATGGCTACACCTTC.

This clone was observed at least ten times. V and J are TRBV28 and TRBJ2-1; tentative D call: TRBD2 (6 bases). The V end lost 2 bases, the J end lost 6 bases, and 20 bases lay between the germline ends. CDR1 and CDR2 from the germline V gene are MDHEN and SYDVKM. The CDR3 has 17 amino acids. The CDR3 bases are TGTGCCAGCAGTTTACTGGCCGGGAGTGTGAGGGGCAATGAGCAGTTCTTC. This encodes CASSLLAGSVRGNEQFF.

This clone has at least ten counts. The rearrangement links TRBV7-2 to TRBJ2-2; 8 positions agree with TRBD2. The CDR3 is 15 amino acids. V shed 7 bases and J 6 bases; nucleotides not matched to a gene: 10. The germline V gene encodes CDR1 SGHTA and CDR2 FQGNSA. In nucleotides, the CDR3 is TGTGCCAGCAAGCCGGGGGGGTTTTGGGCCGGGGAGCTGTTTTTT. It yields the protein CASKPGGFWAGELFF.

This chain uses TRBV7-3 with TRBJ2-5; 8 bases agree with TRBD2. Germline CDR1 SGHTA, CDR2 FQGTGA. The CDR3 has 15 residues. J gave up 5 bases and V 5 bases, and 10 bases lay outside the gene matches. CDR3 nucleotides: TGTGCCAGCAGCCCCGGGCCTAGCGGGTCGGAGACCCAGTACTTC. Protein: CASSPGPSGSETQYF.

This clone has at least ten counts. The rearrangement uses TRBV2 and TRBJ2-2, with no clear D. CDR3 size: 13 residues. V lost 8 bases to trimming and J lost 4 bases, with 11 bases between them. Germline V lookup: CDR1 SNHLY, CDR2 FYNNEI. The CDR3 nucleotides are TGTGCCAGCGGCGACTCTTCCACCGGGGAGCTGTTTTTT. Translated: CASGDSSTGELFF.

This clone has only a few counts. J is TRBJ1-2 and V is TRBV28; no reliable D call. The CDR3 is 12 residues long. V was shortened by 1 base and J by 3 bases, with 3 bases between the two germline ends. Germline CDR1 is MDHEN and CDR2 is SYDVKM. CDR3 protein: CASSLSDYGYTF. CDR3 DNA: TGTGCCAGCAGTTTATCGGACTATGGCTACACCTTC.

This clone was counted many times. The CDR3 region has the DNA TGTGCCAGCAGCCCAAGGACAGGGGCGGCCTACGAGCAGTACTTC. Its protein is CASSPRTGAAYEQYF. The J gene is TRBJ2-7, the V gene TRBV7-2, with 9 bases that match TRBD1. The CDR3 covers 15 residues. V lost 5 bases and J lost 2; bases outside the gene matches: 7. The germline V gene has CDR1 SGHTA and CDR2 FQGNSA.

The rearrangement uses TRBV7-2 and TRBJ1-1, with D perhaps TRBD1 (5 bases). The length of the CDR3 is 11 residues. Germline V gene lookup returns CDR1 SGHTA and CDR2 FQGNSA. V was pared by 6 bases and J by 6 bases, with 8 bases between. DNA of the CDR3: TGTGCCAGCAGGGCAGGGCCTGAAGCTTTCTTT. Translation gives CASRAGPEAFF. The whole variable domain, remainder taken from reference TRBV7-2 and TRBJ1-1, is GAGVSQSPSNKVTEKGKDVELRCDPISGHTALYWYRQSLGQGLEFLIYFQGNSAPDKSGLPSDRFSAERTGGSVSTLTIQRTQQEDSAVYLCASRAGPEAFFGQGTRLTVV.

This clone was found a few times. The chain links TRBV30 to TRBJ2-7, with 11 bases identical to TRBD2. CDR1 and CDR2 from the germline V gene are GTSNPN and SVGIG (reference sequence). With 4 bases clipped from V and 7 bases from J, the junction kept 0 bases outside the gene matches. The length of the CDR3 is 11 residues. The CDR3 loop is CAWTSGREQYF. The CDR3 nucleotides are TGTGCCTGGACTAGCGGGAGGGAGCAGTACTTC. The variable domain in full, with the rest retrieved from reference TRBV30 and TRBJ2-7, is SQTIHQWPATLVQPVGSPLSLECTVEGTSNPNLYWYRQAAGRGLQLLFYSVGIGQISSEVPQNLSASRPQDRQFILSSKKLLLSDSGFYLCAWTSGREQYFGPGTRLTVT.

This clone appeared many times. The rearrangement links TRBV28 to TRBJ1-5; 10 bases fit TRBD1. J lost 5 bases, V lost 6 bases, and 1 base had no gene match. The CDR3 runs to 13 residues. Looked up from germline, CDR1 is MDHEN and CDR2 is SYDVKM. CDR3 amino acids: CASSGQGDQPQHF. The CDR3 DNA reads as TGTGCCAGCAGCGGACAGGGGGATCAGCCCCAGCATTTT.

V usage is TRBV4-2 and J usage is TRBJ2-1; tentatively, D is TRBD2 (5 bases). The CDR3 loop spans 16 amino acids. Trimming shortened V by 3 bases and J by 1 base, and 13 bases separated the two germline ends. The germline gives CDR1 LGHNA, CDR2 YNFKEQ. CDR3 sequence (DNA): TGTGCCAGCAGCCAGGTCGCTAGGAGGTCCTACAATGAGCAGTTCTTC. Protein sequence: CASSQVARRSYNEQFF.

This clone has at least ten counts. This chain links TRBV5-1 with TRBJ1-1; D might be TRBD1 (6 bases). Trimming removed 1 base at V and 1 base at J, with 14 bases between. CDR1 SGHRS and CDR2 YFSETQ come from the germline V gene. The CDR3 contains 16 residues. In nucleotides, the CDR3 is TGCGCCAGCAGCTTGACCAAAAAGGGACAGAACACTGAAGCTTTCTTT. Amino acids: CASSLTKKGQNTEAFF.

This clone was observed many times. The V gene is TRBV5-6, the J gene TRBJ1-4; 7 bases are shared with TRBD1. This CDR3 is 14 amino acids long. Trimming cost V 4 bases and J 7 bases; bases outside gene matches: 7. CDR1 is SGHDT and CDR2 is YYEEEE in the germline V gene. CDR3 protein: CASSATDRSEKLFF. CDR3 sequence (DNA): TGTGCCAGCAGCGCGACGGACAGGAGTGAAAAACTGTTTTTT.

This clone occurred a few times. The rearrangement links TRBV27 to TRBJ2-1, with D perhaps TRBD1 (6 bases). The length of the CDR3 is 15 residues. The V and J ends lost 2 bases and 7 bases respectively, with 15 bases between them. Germline CDR1 and CDR2: MNHEY and SMNVEV (reference sequence). CDR3 DNA sequence: TGTGCCAGCAGTTTACATAGCAAGGGGGAAAATGAGCAGTTCTTC. Translation: CASSLHSKGENEQFF.